This is a list of T cell receptor beta chains from one sample in a study of identical twins. From the 5' RACE reads, TCRdb called clonotypes with MiXCR, one entry per CDR3 protein. Here the sample spans 650,000 to 800,000 distinct CDR3 sequences, over 8.5% being singletons. These data are also associated with another study on yellow fever vaccine responses in identical twins.

The sample taken for sequencing was PBMCs. These receptors all come from a woman aged 18-29 years in good health. The CDR3 runs from the conserved cysteine through the conserved F or W. Fields, in order: clone size, V gene, J gene, D gene, CDR3 DNA, CDR3 protein. D genes are given only for firm matches. The listing skips clone size in some rows; elsewhere it reads once, few, many or a size class.

clone size: few
V gene: TRBV29-1
J gene: TRBJ2-7
D gene: NA
CDR3 DNA: TGCAGCGGCTCGGACTACTCAGGGGGCTACGAGCAGTACTTC
CDR3 protein: CSGSDYSGGYEQYF

clone size: many
V gene: TRBV4-3
J gene: TRBJ2-5
D gene: NA
CDR3 DNA: TGCGCCAGCAGCCAAGGGACTGGACAAGAGACCCAGTACTTC
CDR3 protein: CASSQGTGQETQYF

clone size: NA
V gene: TRBV6-1
J gene: TRBJ1-1
D gene: NA
CDR3 DNA: TGTGCCAGCAGAGCCTCAGGGAATGCCCGGAAGGGGACTGAAGCTTTCTTT
CDR3 protein: CASRASGNARKGTEAFF

clone size: many
V gene: TRBV7-3
J gene: TRBJ2-3
D gene: TRBD1
CDR3 DNA: TGTGCCAGCAGCAAGGGGGGACAGGGCACAGATACGCAGTATTTT
CDR3 protein: CASSKGGQGTDTQYF

clone size: many
V gene: TRBV27
J gene: TRBJ2-7
D gene: NA
CDR3 DNA: TGTGCCAGCAGCCAGGGTATGACGTACGAGCAGTACTTC
CDR3 protein: CASSQGMTYEQYF

clone size: many
V gene: TRBV3-1
J gene: TRBJ2-1
D gene: NA
CDR3 DNA: TGTGCCAGCAGCCAAGAGGTTCTTAACAATGAGCAGTTCTTC
CDR3 protein: CASSQEVLNNEQFF

clone size: NA
V gene: TRBV7-2
J gene: TRBJ2-3
D gene: TRBD1
CDR3 DNA: TGTGCCAGCAGTACTACAGGGGGCACGAGCACAGATACGCAGTATTTT
CDR3 protein: CASSTTGGTSTDTQYF

clone size: few
V gene: TRBV20-1
J gene: TRBJ2-2
D gene: TRBD2
CDR3 DNA: TGCAGTGCTAGAGAGGCTAGCGGGGGTAACACCGGGGAGCTGTTTTTT
CDR3 protein: CSAREASGGNTGELFF

clone size: NA
V gene: TRBV7-3
J gene: TRBJ2-3
D gene: NA
CDR3 DNA: TGTGCCAGCAGCTTGGGACTCGCTCCCACAGATACGCAGTATTTT
CDR3 protein: CASSLGLAPTDTQYF

clone size: NA
V gene: TRBV24-1
J gene: TRBJ2-1
D gene: TRBD2
CDR3 DNA: TGTGCCACCAGTGATCGGACTAGAGGAAATGAGCAGTTCTTC
CDR3 protein: CATSDRTRGNEQFF

clone size: NA
V gene: TRBV6-5
J gene: TRBJ2-5
D gene: TRBD2
CDR3 DNA: TGTGCCAGCAGTTCTGGGGGGGGAAAAGAGACCCAGTACTTC
CDR3 protein: CASSSGGGKETQYF

clone size: NA
V gene: TRBV7-7
J gene: TRBJ2-1
D gene: NA
CDR3 DNA: TGTGCTAGCAGCTCCGATCGGCCCAATTCCAACAATGAGCAGTTCTTC
CDR3 protein: CASSSDRPNSNNEQFF

clone size: many
V gene: TRBV12-3/TRBV12-4
J gene: TRBJ1-6
D gene: NA
CDR3 DNA: TGTGCCAGCAGTTTATTGGGGTATAATTCACCCCTCCACTTT
CDR3 protein: CASSLLGYNSPLHF

clone size: few
V gene: TRBV7-8
J gene: TRBJ2-7
D gene: NA
CDR3 DNA: TGTGCCAGCAGCTTAGAGCAGGGGAAGCAATACTTC
CDR3 protein: CASSLEQGKQYF

clone size: once
V gene: TRBV18
J gene: TRBJ1-5
D gene: NA
CDR3 DNA: TGTGCCAGCTCAGAGGGACCCAAAAATCAGCCCCAGCATTTT
CDR3 protein: CASSEGPKNQPQHF

clone size: NA
V gene: TRBV20-1
J gene: TRBJ2-1
D gene: NA
CDR3 DNA: TGCAGTGCTAGGAGTCAGGGGATTTTTTACAATGAGCAGTTCTTC
CDR3 protein: CSARSQGIFYNEQFF

clone size: few
V gene: TRBV20-1
J gene: TRBJ1-1
D gene: NA
CDR3 DNA: TGCAAACTACCGGGACTCACCGAGAACACTGAAGCTTTCTTT
CDR3 protein: CKLPGLTENTEAFF

clone size: NA
V gene: TRBV27
J gene: TRBJ2-5
D gene: NA
CDR3 DNA: TGTGCCAGCAGTTTCACCTACAGGGGGGGCCAAGAGACCCAGTACTTC
CDR3 protein: CASSFTYRGGQETQYF

clone size: few
V gene: TRBV20-1
J gene: TRBJ2-5
D gene: TRBD2
CDR3 DNA: TGCAGTGCTAGTTGGACTAGCGGGGGGGCACAAGAGACCCAGTACTTC
CDR3 protein: CSASWTSGGAQETQYF

clone size: few
V gene: TRBV3-1
J gene: TRBJ2-6
D gene: NA
CDR3 DNA: TGTGCCAGCAGCCAAGGATCCCTAGCTGGGGCCAACGTCCTGACTTTC
CDR3 protein: CASSQGSLAGANVLTF

clone size: NA
V gene: TRBV7-2
J gene: TRBJ1-1
D gene: NA
CDR3 DNA: TGTGCCAGCAGCGCCGGGACGGTGAACACTGAAGCTTTCTTT
CDR3 protein: CASSAGTVNTEAFF

clone size: many
V gene: TRBV20-1
J gene: TRBJ2-7
D gene: NA
CDR3 DNA: TGCAGTGCTAGAGTTGACTTCCACGAGCAGTACTTC
CDR3 protein: CSARVDFHEQYF

clone size: many
V gene: TRBV27
J gene: TRBJ2-1
D gene: TRBD2
CDR3 DNA: TGTGCCAGCAGTTTAGATATAAAGAGGGGGACTAGCGGGGGAAGGTACAATGAGCAGTTCTTC
CDR3 protein: CASSLDIKRGTSGGRYNEQFF

clone size: NA
V gene: TRBV30
J gene: TRBJ2-2
D gene: TRBD2
CDR3 DNA: TGTGCCTGGGCCGGGACTAGCGGGAGCACCGGGGAGCTGTTTTTT
CDR3 protein: CAWAGTSGSTGELFF

clone size: many
V gene: TRBV6-2/TRBV6-3
J gene: TRBJ2-7
D gene: NA
CDR3 DNA: TGTGCCGGCTACACCTTCTACGAGCAGTACTTC
CDR3 protein: CAGYTFYEQYF

clone size: many
V gene: TRBV10-3
J gene: TRBJ2-1
D gene: TRBD2
CDR3 DNA: TGTGCCATCAGTCCGGGAGGTGTCGATGAGCAGTTCTTC
CDR3 protein: CAISPGGVDEQFF

clone size: NA
V gene: TRBV7-2
J gene: TRBJ1-2
D gene: NA
CDR3 DNA: TGTGCCAGCAGCACTTTAGTAGACAGCAACTATGGCTACACCTTC
CDR3 protein: CASSTLVDSNYGYTF

clone size: many
V gene: TRBV7-8
J gene: TRBJ2-7
D gene: NA
CDR3 DNA: TGTGCCAGCAGCCCAGACAGATACGAGCAGTACTTC
CDR3 protein: CASSPDRYEQYF

clone size: many
V gene: TRBV28
J gene: TRBJ2-1
D gene: TRBD2
CDR3 DNA: TGTGCCAGCAGTTTGTGGCGGGAGGGGCCACCCGGCTCCTACAATGAGCAGTTCTTC
CDR3 protein: CASSLWREGPPGSYNEQFF

clone size: few
V gene: TRBV6-5
J gene: TRBJ2-6
D gene: NA
CDR3 DNA: TGTGCCAGCAGTTCACCACGGAGTGGGGCCAACGTCCTGACTTTC
CDR3 protein: CASSSPRSGANVLTF

clone size: NA
V gene: TRBV6-2/TRBV6-3
J gene: TRBJ2-7
D gene: NA
CDR3 DNA: TGTGCCAGCAGTCCCCAGCTAGGGGGGCCCTACGAGCAGTACTTC
CDR3 protein: CASSPQLGGPYEQYF

clone size: few
V gene: TRBV12-3/TRBV12-4
J gene: TRBJ1-5
D gene: NA
CDR3 DNA: TGTGCCAGCAGCCAGGGACTGCCTTCTGGCAATCAGCCCCAGCATTTT
CDR3 protein: CASSQGLPSGNQPQHF

clone size: many
V gene: TRBV5-1
J gene: TRBJ1-1
D gene: NA
CDR3 DNA: TGCGCCAGCAGCTTGTTTGGCTCGAACACTGAAGCTTTCTTT
CDR3 protein: CASSLFGSNTEAFF

clone size: NA
V gene: TRBV7-9
J gene: TRBJ2-5
D gene: TRBD2
CDR3 DNA: TGTGCCAGCAGCTTGGACAAGGGTGCGGGAGAAGAGACCCAGTACTTC
CDR3 protein: CASSLDKGAGEETQYF

clone size: few
V gene: TRBV20-1
J gene: TRBJ1-1
D gene: NA
CDR3 DNA: TGCAGTGGTCTACAGAAGGGTGAAGCTTTCTTT
CDR3 protein: CSGLQKGEAFF

clone size: few
V gene: TRBV10-3
J gene: TRBJ2-5
D gene: NA
CDR3 DNA: TGTGCCACCTCTGCGGACGGTTTCGAGACCCAGTACTTC
CDR3 protein: CATSADGFETQYF

clone size: many
V gene: TRBV7-6
J gene: TRBJ1-5
D gene: NA
CDR3 DNA: TGTGCCAGCAGCCCAAGGACCGATAGCAATCAGCCCCAGCATTTT
CDR3 protein: CASSPRTDSNQPQHF

clone size: many
V gene: TRBV13
J gene: TRBJ2-5
D gene: NA
CDR3 DNA: TGTGCCAGCAGCTTCGGGGCGCGAGTAGGGGAGACCCAGTACTTC
CDR3 protein: CASSFGARVGETQYF

clone size: few
V gene: TRBV20-1
J gene: TRBJ2-7
D gene: NA
CDR3 DNA: TGCAGTGCTAGAGTTCAGGGCGACCTCTCCTACGAGCAGTACTTC
CDR3 protein: CSARVQGDLSYEQYF

clone size: few
V gene: TRBV27
J gene: TRBJ2-1
D gene: NA
CDR3 DNA: TGTGCCAGCAGTTTAGGGGCTAGCAGCAATGAGCAGTTCTTC
CDR3 protein: CASSLGASSNEQFF

clone size: NA
V gene: TRBV27
J gene: TRBJ2-3
D gene: NA
CDR3 DNA: TGTGCCAGCAGTTCGTCCGACAGCCCAGATACGCAGTATTTT
CDR3 protein: CASSSSDSPDTQYF

clone size: few
V gene: TRBV7-2
J gene: TRBJ2-7
D gene: NA
CDR3 DNA: TGTGCCAGCAGCTTAGAGTCGGACCAGGGGAAGGTGCAGTACTTC
CDR3 protein: CASSLESDQGKVQYF